This T cell receptor (beta chain) comes out of a study of Ad26.COV2.S vaccination and SARS-CoV-2 variants. Study-wide context: Donor was one of the participants in the Ad26.COV2.S arm of the COV1001 trial.

Treatment defined: roughly 19 received Ad26.COV2.S at low or high dose, single or two shots; a few received placebo; per-sample allocation not given. On day 63 after the first injection, vaccine and placebo recipients gave samples. The administered vaccine (an Ad26 vector) expressed Wuhan-strain SARS-CoV-2 spike. In regard to this clone: Its target is not known.

The study, taken as a whole, reports: While placebo recipients had lower spike-specific TCR breadth, vaccine recipients had more.

Data came from immunoSEQ multiplex PCR; TCRdb stores just in-frame clones and leaves some out. This table has about 350,000 clones, less than 90% appearing once. The sample was peripheral blood, taken in a trial of Ad26.COV2.S vaccine versus placebo. The TCR originated in a person aged 18-60 years who received the Ad26.COV2.S COVID-19 vaccine or a placebo.

The CDR3 coding sequence is TGTGCCATTCTGCACCGGTCAGGGGGCAATCAGCCCCAGCATTTT. Translated: CAILHRSGGNQPQHF. The chain combines TRBV28 with TRBJ1-5; D may be TRBD1 (6 bases). Trimming removed 10 bases at V and 2 bases at J, with 18 bases between. The CDR3 is 15 amino acids. Germline V lookup: CDR1 MDHEN, CDR2 SYDVKM.